The clone carrying this T cell receptor beta chain appeared a few times. These data come from a study of blood T cell repertoires in COVID-19. Whole-study context: Sites across the United States, Italy and Spain contributed samples from acute and convalescent COVID-19. From T cells, B-cell-depleted T cells, or PBMCs came the material, which was cDNA or gDNA.

In the study's own analysis: Reference gene primer amplification gave estimated nucleated cell counts. TCRdb keeps only in-frame clones here, not all; method: immunoSEQ multiplex PCR. V, J and clone size are those of that table, while D and trimming were read from the DNA. Among hundreds of thousands of clones listed, 70% to 90% were seen once. The specimen was peripheral blood. The sequence was collected from a woman between 40 and 50 years old who had recovered from COVID-19.

The CDR3 loop reads CASSLYGGGQPQHF. DNA of the CDR3: TGTGCCAGCAGCTTATATGGGGGGGGTCAGCCCCAGCATTTT. This chain joins TRBV7-2 and TRBJ1-5, with D possibly matching TRBD1 (5 bases). Germline V gives CDR1 SGHTA, CDR2 FQGNSA. The CDR3 extends over 14 amino acids. Trimming took off 2 bases at V and 6 bases at J, with 11 bases between the two ends.